A single sample gave rise to the 13 T cell receptor beta chains below, sequenced in a study of CD8+ T cells in alopecia areata. cDNA prepared by RNA extraction and subsequent reverse transcription served as the template for sequencing. Assay used: immunoSEQ multiplex PCR; TCRdb lists only in-frame clones, some missing. The top ten clones hold more than 20% of a sample with 110,000 or so clones, approximately 63% of them seen once. The specimen was CD8+ T cells sorted from blood. All receptors derive from a human donor in good health.

The chain joins TRBV6-6 to TRBJ1-6; D gene ambiguous. Trimming left V 5 bases short and J 4 bases short, with 12 bases between. CDR3 size: 15 residues. The germline gives CDR1 MNHNY, CDR2 SVGAGI (reference sequence). CDR3 residues: CASSHLRSYNSPLHF. DNA for the CDR3: TGTGCCAGCAGTCACCTACGGTCTTATAATTCACCCCTCCACTTT.

This clone was detected only once. The chain employs TRBV18 and TRBJ2-7, with D tentatively TRBD2 (5 bases). Germline assignment: CDR1 KGHSH and CDR2 LQKENI. The germline V and J ends were trimmed by 3 bases and 0 bases, with 12 bases remaining between them. The CDR3 length is 15 residues. The CDR3 nucleotides read TGTGCCAGCTCACCCCCGTCGAGCGGCTCCTACGAGCAGTACTTC. It encodes CASSPPSSGSYEQYF.

The CDR3 region is CASSRSGGPNEQFF. Written as DNA, the CDR3 is TGCGCCAGCAGCAGGAGCGGGGGTCCCAATGAGCAGTTCTTC. The chain has TRBV5-1 and TRBJ2-1, with 8 bases matching TRBD2. The V segment lost 4 bases and the J segment 6 bases; nucleotides outside the gene matches: 6. Germline assignment: CDR1 SGHRS and CDR2 YFSETQ. The CDR3 totals 14 residues.

For the CDR3, the DNA is TGTGCCAGCAGTGAACGCGCAGGGAGCTCCTACGAGCAGTACTTC. This translates into CASSERAGSSYEQYF. The chain carries TRBV6-1 and TRBJ2-7; D may be TRBD1 or TRBD2 (5 bases each). The CDR3 has 15 residues. The germline gives CDR1 MNHNS, CDR2 SASEGT. Trimming stripped 2 bases from V and 0 bases from J, with 11 bases between.

This chain connects TRBV27 to TRBJ2-3; D might be TRBD1 (6 bases). Germline CDR1 reads MNHEY; CDR2 reads SMNVEV (reference sequence). The CDR3 length is 16 residues. Trimming stripped 1 base from V and 1 base from J, with 12 bases between. CDR3 region: CASSLFVGARTDTQYF. Written as DNA, the CDR3 is TGTGCCAGCAGTTTATTTGTGGGGGCCCGCACAGATACGCAGTATTTT.

J is TRBJ2-2 and V is TRBV29-1; 7 bases align to TRBD1. The CDR3 spans 13 residues. Germline CDR1 and CDR2: SQVTM and ANQGSEA. J gave up 1 base and V 6 bases, and 2 bases lay outside the gene matches. CDR3 sequence reads: CSVDRENTGELFF. In nucleotides, the CDR3 is TGCAGCGTCGACAGGGAGAACACCGGGGAGCTGTTTTTT.

The chain combines TRBV4-1 with TRBJ2-3, with D tentatively TRBD2 (6 bases). CDR3 length: 16 amino acids. Trimming removed 3 bases from V and 5 bases from J, with 18 bases in between. Per germline, CDR1 MGHRA and CDR2 YSYEKL. The CDR3 loop is CASSHPLDSGEDTQYF. The DNA of the CDR3 is TGCGCCAGCAGCCACCCACTGGATAGCGGAGAAGATACGCAGTATTTT.

This rearrangement joins TRBV7-9 to TRBJ2-1; D possibly matches TRBD1 or TRBD2 (5 bases each). Germline V lookup: CDR1 SEHNR, CDR2 FQNEAQ (reference sequence). This CDR3 has 16 residues. The V end lost 0 bases, the J end lost 7 bases, and 16 bases lay between the germline ends. The CDR3 coding sequence is TGTGCCAGCAGCTTAGCTGGCAGGGAGCCGGAAAATGAGCAGTTCTTC. It specifies CASSLAGREPENEQFF.

The V call is TRBV6-5, the J call TRBJ1-4; D ambiguous. CDR1 and CDR2 from the germline V gene are MNHEY and SVGAGI. V lost 1 base, J lost 5 bases, and 11 bases lay in between. There are 15 residues in the CDR3. CDR3 protein: CASSYLPPLNEKLFF. The CDR3 DNA reads as TGTGCCAGCAGTTACTTACCACCGCTGAATGAAAAACTGTTTTTT.

The genes are TRBV9 and TRBJ2-1, with 7 bases fitting TRBD1. The CDR3 contains 12 residues. Germline values: CDR1 SGDLS, CDR2 YYNGEE. The junction had 2 bases not matched to a gene; V was cut back by 3 bases and J by 8 bases. CDR3 amino acids: CASSATGDEQFF. As DNA, the CDR3 is TGTGCCAGCAGCGCCACAGGGGATGAGCAGTTCTTC.

V usage is TRBV6-5 and J usage is TRBJ1-1; the match to TRBD1 covers 7 bases. Germline V gene lookup returns CDR1 MNHEY and CDR2 SVGAGI. CDR3 size: 15 residues. With V trimmed by 5 bases and J by 1 base, 7 bases remained unmatched. Written as DNA, the CDR3 is TGTGCCAGCAGTCGAACCGAGGGGGCGAACACTGAAGCTTTCTTT. This encodes CASSRTEGANTEAFF.

This clone was counted between two and nine times. The chain uses TRBV28 and TRBJ2-3; D not certain. The ends were cut back, 6 bases at V and 0 bases at J, with 13 bases in the middle. This CDR3 region has 15 residues. Germline V lookup: CDR1 MDHEN, CDR2 SYDVKM. CDR3 loop: CASRAWAESTDTQYF. Written as DNA, the CDR3 is TGTGCCAGCAGGGCTTGGGCGGAGAGCACAGATACGCAGTATTTT. Variable domain in full (rest from reference TRBV28 and TRBJ2-3): DVKVTQSSRYLVKRTGEKVFLECVQDMDHENMFWYRQDPGLGLRLIYFSYDVKMKEKGDIPEGYSVSREKKERFSLILESASTNQTSMYLCASRAWAESTDTQYFGPGTRLTVL.

Turning to this clone: Other DNA sequences in the same sample also yield this CDR3. The V gene is TRBV5-1, the J gene TRBJ2-1; perhaps TRBD2 as D (6 bases). The V end was cut by 0 bases, the J end by 7 bases, with 8 bases between. In germline, CDR1 is SGHRS, CDR2 YFSETQ. The CDR3 extends over 13 amino acids. Here the CDR3 reads CASSLVGGNEQFF. Here the CDR3 DNA reads TGCGCCAGCAGCTTGGTTGGGGGGAATGAGCAGTTCTTC.